Sequencing of this TCR beta chain was carried out in a study of blood T cells in healthy people across ages. To note about this clonotype: Antigen unknown.

Each donor was a healthy Caucasian individual from Russia, aged roughly 6 to 100. Study results and limitations: Older individuals had lower TCR beta diversity per million T cells (the decline was roughly linear). Naive T cell percentage showed a strong correlation with the diversity of TCR beta.

Per the germline V gene, CDR1 is SGHTA and CDR2 is FQGNSA. The CDR3 runs to 15 residues. V was pared by 5 bases and J by 6 bases, with 17 bases between. A sample-barcoded 5' primer and a J-beta primer mix were used in a second PCR of about 6 to 11 cycles. Each sample provided no less than 2.5 million CDR3-containing paired-end reads. A single record per CDR3 protein comes from TCRdb applying MiXCR to the 5' RACE reads. The data show 1.5 million to 2 million distinct CDR3 sequences, 28% seen once. The chain carries TRBV7-2 and TRBJ2-1, with D perhaps TRBD1 (6 bases). This receptor was taken from a woman aged 30 to 39 in good health. Sequenced input: blood. CDR3 region: CASSRRTGRSNEQFF. The CDR3 DNA is TGTGCCAGCAGCCGAAGAACAGGGCGAAGCAATGAGCAGTTCTTC. The variable domain in full, completed from reference TRBV7-2 and TRBJ2-1, reads GAGVSQSPSNKVTEKGKDVELRCDPISGHTALYWYRQSLGQGLEFLIYFQGNSAPDKSGLPSDRFSAERTGGSVSTLTIQRTQQEDSAVYLCASSRRTGRSNEQFFGPGTRLTVL.